The source of this T cell receptor beta chain is a study of control samples from healthy donors and cancer patients. Method: immunoSEQ multiplex PCR; TCRdb's copy keeps in-frame clones and lacks some. The table includes about 220,000 clones, about 93% detected once. This TCR derives from a man between 50 and 59 years old in good health. The sample comprised blood.

CDR3 in DNA: TGTGCCAGCAGTTTCCCGTCAGACCTAGGGACGATCACCGGCACTGAAGCTTTCTTT. Translating gives CASSFPSDLGTITGTEAFF. The rearrangement joins TRBV28 to TRBJ1-1, with D possibly being TRBD1 (5 bases). CDR1 is MDHEN, CDR2 SYDVKM, per germline. CDR3 length equals 19 residues. V lost 3 bases and J 4 bases, leaving 27 bases between the germline ends.